These T cell receptor beta chains were read from a single sample in a study of T-cell memory formation after mild COVID-19. TCRdb called the 5' RACE reads again in MiXCR, with one record for every CDR3 protein. The data show around 160,000 distinct CDR3 sequences, roughly 10% seen once. Source material: PBMCs or a T cell subset sorted from them (not recorded which). The receptors come from a man between 18 and 29 years old who had mild COVID-19 (a few samples of this study predate the infection). Cell type and time point are not known. CDR3s include the opening cysteine and the closing phenylalanine or tryptophan.

>TRBV12-3/TRBV12-4|TRBJ1-2
CASSFPEQGNYGYTF
>TRBV4-1|TRBJ1-1
CASSQERGGLEAFF
>TRBV6-5|TRBJ2-1
CASSYLGGSYNEQFF
>TRBV4-1|TRBJ1-1
CASSQNRGEGTEAFF
>TRBV11-2|TRBJ1-1
CASSPRFYGAFF
>TRBV11-2|TRBJ2-7
CASSGGTGKDEQYF
>TRBV5-1|TRBJ2-1
CASSLSAGPSLRNEQFF
>TRBV7-2|TRBJ2-1
CASSPGQGAFNEQFF
>TRBV20-1|TRBJ1-5
CSARSTVRQPQHF
>TRBV5-6|TRBJ2-2
CASSSYTSGGGTGELFF
>TRBV2|TRBJ1-1
CASSPRRDTEAFF
>TRBV28|TRBJ2-1
CASSTRDRGSNEQFF
>TRBV4-3|TRBJ2-3
CASSQDQDTDTQYF
>TRBV9|TRBJ1-1
CASSVGGWNTEAFF
>TRBV5-6|TRBJ2-5
CASRLDSYQETQYF
>TRBV10-2|TRBJ2-7
CASRKLAGGAYEQYF
>TRBV7-3|TRBJ2-2
CASSSGTRTGELFF
>TRBV24-1|TRBJ1-2
CATSDPGQGLSGYTF
>TRBV30|TRBJ1-2
CAWDSDSAISGYTF
>TRBV18|TRBJ2-1
CASSPGLAADNEQFF
>TRBV7-6|TRBJ2-2
CASSPPGLAGGRAGELFF
>TRBV20-1|TRBJ1-1
CSARSPSGGPNTEAFF
>TRBV6-5|TRBJ2-7
CASRPSLASHEQYF
>TRBV5-1|TRBJ2-1
CASSISGVNNEQFF
>TRBV6-5|TRBJ2-4
CASSTATRAKNIQYF
>TRBV12-3/TRBV12-4|TRBJ1-5
CASSFASGLDQPQHF
>TRBV6-5|TRBJ1-4
CASSYSTASNEKLFF
>TRBV7-9|TRBJ2-3
CASSGRLHFTQYF
>TRBV2|TRBJ2-7
CASSVSGGSSYEQYF
>TRBV7-6|TRBJ1-6
CASSLQLNSPLHF
>TRBV27|TRBJ2-6
CASSFQRSGANVLTF
>TRBV5-1|TRBJ2-5
CASSLTSGGAIRETQYF
>TRBV7-2|TRBJ1-6
CASSPQAYSPLHF
>TRBV20-1|TRBJ1-2
CSARTPDSPNYGYTF
>TRBV5-1|TRBJ2-1
CASSLDPGWAYNEQFF
>TRBV4-2|TRBJ2-1
CASSQVRAGGLSGDEQFF
>TRBV6-5|TRBJ1-5
CASSYGSRQPQHF
>TRBV5-1|TRBJ1-2
CASSLRTNYGYTF
>TRBV7-9|TRBJ1-1
CASSRLTGTLNTEAFF
>TRBV15|TRBJ1-2
CATSDPDGGNYGYTF
>TRBV20-1|TRBJ2-3
CSARDRFRLSDTQYF
>TRBV6-5|TRBJ2-7
CASRDVDYEQYF
>TRBV20-1|TRBJ1-2
CSATPWGTGESGYTF
>TRBV19|TRBJ1-1
CASKNPQVSGAGTEAFF
>TRBV5-5|TRBJ1-2
CASSLELVGGGYTF
>TRBV23-1|TRBJ2-2
CASSQSRREKPGELFF
>TRBV7-3|TRBJ1-1
CASSAGTGGTEAFF
>TRBV5-1|TRBJ2-3
CASSLETSGGPGHTQYF
>TRBV5-1|TRBJ2-1
CASSFSTSGGTDRFF
>TRBV15|TRBJ1-3
CATSREAGSSGNTIYF
>TRBV6-5|TRBJ2-7
CASSKLAGDNEQYF
>TRBV9|TRBJ2-5
CASSVGASVQTQYF
>TRBV19|TRBJ1-2
CASSHLQGAAYYGYTF
>TRBV12-3/TRBV12-4|TRBJ2-7
CASSMEQGSYEQYF
>TRBV6-5|TRBJ1-6
CASSYSSGWGNSPLHF
>TRBV4-1|TRBJ1-6
CASSPRFGPLNNSPLHF
>TRBV30|TRBJ1-6
CAWHRDRATTLHF
>TRBV28|TRBJ1-1
CASSLTLGTEAFF
>TRBV11-2|TRBJ2-3
CASSLGLWDTQYF
>TRBV12-3/TRBV12-4|TRBJ2-2
CATGGNTGELFF